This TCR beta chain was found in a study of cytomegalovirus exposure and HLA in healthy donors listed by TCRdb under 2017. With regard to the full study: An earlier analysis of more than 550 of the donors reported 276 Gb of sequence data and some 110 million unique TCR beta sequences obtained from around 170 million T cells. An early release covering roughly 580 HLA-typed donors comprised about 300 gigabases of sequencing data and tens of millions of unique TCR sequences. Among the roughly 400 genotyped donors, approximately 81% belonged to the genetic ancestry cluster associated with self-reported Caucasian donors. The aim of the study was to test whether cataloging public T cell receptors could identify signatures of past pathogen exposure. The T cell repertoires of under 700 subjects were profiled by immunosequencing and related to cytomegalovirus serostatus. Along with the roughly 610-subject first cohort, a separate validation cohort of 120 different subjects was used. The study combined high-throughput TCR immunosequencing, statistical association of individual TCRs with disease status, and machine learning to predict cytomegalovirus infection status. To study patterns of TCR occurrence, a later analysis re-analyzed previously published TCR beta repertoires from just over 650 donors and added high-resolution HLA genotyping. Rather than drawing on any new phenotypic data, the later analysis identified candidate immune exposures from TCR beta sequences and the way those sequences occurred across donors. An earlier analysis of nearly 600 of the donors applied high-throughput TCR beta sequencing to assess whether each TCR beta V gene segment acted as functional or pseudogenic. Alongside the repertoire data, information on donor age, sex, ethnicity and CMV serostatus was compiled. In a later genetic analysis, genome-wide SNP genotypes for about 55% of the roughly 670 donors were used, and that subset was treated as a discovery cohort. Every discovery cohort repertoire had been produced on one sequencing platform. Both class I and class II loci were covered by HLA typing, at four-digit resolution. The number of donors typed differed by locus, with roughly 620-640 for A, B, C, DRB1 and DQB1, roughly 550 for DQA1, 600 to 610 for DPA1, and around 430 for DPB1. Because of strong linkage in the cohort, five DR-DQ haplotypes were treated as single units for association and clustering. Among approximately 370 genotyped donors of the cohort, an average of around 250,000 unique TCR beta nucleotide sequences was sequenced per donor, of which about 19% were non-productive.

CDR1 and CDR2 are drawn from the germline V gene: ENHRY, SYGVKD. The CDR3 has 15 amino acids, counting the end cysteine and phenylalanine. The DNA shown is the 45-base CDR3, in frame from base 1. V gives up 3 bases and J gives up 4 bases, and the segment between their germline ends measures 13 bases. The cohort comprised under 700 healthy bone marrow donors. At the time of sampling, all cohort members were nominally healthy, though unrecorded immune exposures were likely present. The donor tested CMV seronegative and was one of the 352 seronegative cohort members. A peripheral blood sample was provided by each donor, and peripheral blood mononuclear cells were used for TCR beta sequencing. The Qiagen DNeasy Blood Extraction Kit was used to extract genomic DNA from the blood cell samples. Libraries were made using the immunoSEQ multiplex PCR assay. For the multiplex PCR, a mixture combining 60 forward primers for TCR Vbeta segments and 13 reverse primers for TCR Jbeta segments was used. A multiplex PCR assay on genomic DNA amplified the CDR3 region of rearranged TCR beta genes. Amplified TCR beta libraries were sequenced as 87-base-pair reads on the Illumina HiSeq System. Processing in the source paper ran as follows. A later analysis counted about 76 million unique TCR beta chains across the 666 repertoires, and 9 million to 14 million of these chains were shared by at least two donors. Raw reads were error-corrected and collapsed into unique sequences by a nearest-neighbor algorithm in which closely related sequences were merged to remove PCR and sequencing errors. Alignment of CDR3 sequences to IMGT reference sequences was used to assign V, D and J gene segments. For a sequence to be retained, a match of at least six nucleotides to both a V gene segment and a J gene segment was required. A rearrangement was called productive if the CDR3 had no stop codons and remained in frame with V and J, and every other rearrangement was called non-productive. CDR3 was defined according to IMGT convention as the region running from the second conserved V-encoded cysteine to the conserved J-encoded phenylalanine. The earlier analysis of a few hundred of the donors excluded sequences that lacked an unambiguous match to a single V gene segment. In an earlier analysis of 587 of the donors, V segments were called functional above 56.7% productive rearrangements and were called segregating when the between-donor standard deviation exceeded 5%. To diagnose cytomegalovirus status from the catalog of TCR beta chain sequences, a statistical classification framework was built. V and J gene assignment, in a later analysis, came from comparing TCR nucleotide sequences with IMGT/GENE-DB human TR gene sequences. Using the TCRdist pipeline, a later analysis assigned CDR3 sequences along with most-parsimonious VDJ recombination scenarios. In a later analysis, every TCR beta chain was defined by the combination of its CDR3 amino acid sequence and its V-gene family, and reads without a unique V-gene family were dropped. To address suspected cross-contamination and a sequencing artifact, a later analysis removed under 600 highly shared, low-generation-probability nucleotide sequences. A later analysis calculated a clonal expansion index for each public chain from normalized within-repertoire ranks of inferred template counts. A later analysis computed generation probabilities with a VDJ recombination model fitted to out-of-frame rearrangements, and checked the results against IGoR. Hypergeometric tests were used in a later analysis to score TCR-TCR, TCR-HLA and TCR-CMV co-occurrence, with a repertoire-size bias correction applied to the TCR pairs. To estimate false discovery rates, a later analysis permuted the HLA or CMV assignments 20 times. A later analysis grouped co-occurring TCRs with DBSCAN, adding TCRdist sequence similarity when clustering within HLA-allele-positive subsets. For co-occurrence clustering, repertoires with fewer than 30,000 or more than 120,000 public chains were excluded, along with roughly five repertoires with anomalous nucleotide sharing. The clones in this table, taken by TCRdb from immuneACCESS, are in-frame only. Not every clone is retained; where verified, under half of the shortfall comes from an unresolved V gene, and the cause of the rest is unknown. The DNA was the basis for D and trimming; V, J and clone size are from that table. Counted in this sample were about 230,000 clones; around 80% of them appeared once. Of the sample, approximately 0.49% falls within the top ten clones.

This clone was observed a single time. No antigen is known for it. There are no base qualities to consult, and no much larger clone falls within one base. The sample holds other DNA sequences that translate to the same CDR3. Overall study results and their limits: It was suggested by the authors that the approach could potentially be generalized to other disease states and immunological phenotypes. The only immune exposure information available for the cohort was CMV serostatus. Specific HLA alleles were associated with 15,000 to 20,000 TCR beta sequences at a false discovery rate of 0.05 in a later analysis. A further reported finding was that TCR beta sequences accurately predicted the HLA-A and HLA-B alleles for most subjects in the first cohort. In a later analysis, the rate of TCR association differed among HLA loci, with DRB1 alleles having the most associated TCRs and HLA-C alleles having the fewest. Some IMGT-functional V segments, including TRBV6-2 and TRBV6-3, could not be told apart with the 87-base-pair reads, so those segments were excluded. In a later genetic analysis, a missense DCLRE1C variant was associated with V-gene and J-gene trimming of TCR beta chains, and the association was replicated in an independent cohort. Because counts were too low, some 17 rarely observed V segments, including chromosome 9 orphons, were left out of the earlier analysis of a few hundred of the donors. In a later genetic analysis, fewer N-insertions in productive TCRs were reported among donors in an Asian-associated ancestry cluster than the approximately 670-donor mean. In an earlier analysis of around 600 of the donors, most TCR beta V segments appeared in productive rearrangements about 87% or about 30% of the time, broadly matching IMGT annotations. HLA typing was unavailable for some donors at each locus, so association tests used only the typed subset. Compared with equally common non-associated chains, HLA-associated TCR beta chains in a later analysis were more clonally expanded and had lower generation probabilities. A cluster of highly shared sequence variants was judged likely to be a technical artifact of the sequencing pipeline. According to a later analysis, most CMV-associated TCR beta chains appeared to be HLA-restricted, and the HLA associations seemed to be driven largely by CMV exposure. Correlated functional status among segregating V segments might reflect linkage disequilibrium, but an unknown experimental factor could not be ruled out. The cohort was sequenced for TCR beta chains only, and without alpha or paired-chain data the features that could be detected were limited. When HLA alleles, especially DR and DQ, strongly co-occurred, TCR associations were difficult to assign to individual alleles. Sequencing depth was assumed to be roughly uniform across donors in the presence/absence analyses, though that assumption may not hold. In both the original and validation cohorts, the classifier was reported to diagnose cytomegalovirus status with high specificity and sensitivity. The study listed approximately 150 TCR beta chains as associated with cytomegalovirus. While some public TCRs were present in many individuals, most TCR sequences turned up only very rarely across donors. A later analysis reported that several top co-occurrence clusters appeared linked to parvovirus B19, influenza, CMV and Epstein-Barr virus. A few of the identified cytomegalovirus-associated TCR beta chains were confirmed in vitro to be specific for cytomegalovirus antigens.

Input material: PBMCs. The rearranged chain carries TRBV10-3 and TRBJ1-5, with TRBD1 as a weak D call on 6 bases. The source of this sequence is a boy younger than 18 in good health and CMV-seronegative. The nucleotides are TGTGCCATCAGTGACTCAGGGGCCGGGAATCAGCCCCAGCATTTT. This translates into CAISDSGAGNQPQHF.